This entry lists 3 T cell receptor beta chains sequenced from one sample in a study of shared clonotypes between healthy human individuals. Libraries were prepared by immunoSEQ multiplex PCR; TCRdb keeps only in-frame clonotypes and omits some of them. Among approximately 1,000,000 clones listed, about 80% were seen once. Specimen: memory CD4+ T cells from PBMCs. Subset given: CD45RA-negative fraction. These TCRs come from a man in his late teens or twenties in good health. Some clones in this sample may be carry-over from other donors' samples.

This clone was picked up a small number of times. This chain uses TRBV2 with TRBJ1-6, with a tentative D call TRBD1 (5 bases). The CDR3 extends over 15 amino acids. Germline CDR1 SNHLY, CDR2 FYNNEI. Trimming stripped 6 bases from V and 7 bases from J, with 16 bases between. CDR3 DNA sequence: TGTGCCAGCAGGGCAGGGTTGGGGGACAATTCACCCCTCCACTTT. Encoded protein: CASRAGLGDNSPLHF.

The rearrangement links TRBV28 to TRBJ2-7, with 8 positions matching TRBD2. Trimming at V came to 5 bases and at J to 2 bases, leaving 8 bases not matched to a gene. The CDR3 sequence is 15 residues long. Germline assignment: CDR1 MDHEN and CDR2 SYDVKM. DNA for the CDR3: TGTGCCAGCAGTCAGACTAGCGTTTCAACCTACGAGCAGTACTTC. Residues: CASSQTSVSTYEQYF.

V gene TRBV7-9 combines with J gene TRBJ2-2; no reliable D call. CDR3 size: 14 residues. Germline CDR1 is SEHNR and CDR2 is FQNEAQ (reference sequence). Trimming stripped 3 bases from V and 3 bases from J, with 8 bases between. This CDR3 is CASSFYQDTGELFF. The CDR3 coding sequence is TGTGCCAGCAGCTTTTATCAGGACACCGGGGAGCTGTTTTTT. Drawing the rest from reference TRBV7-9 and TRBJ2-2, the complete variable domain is DTGVSQNPRHKITKRGQNVTFRCDPISEHNRLYWYRQTLGQGPEFLTYFQNEAQLEKSRLLSDRFSAERPKGSFSTLEIQRTEQGDSAMYLCASSFYQDTGELFFGEGSRLTVL.